This TCR beta chain was recorded in a study of cytomegalovirus exposure and HLA in healthy donors. Overall study: Of over 350 genotyped donors, around 80% grouped in the Caucasian-associated ancestry cluster.

Trimming at V came to 4 bases and at J to 7 bases, leaving 1 base not matched to a gene. Per germline, CDR1 SEHNR and CDR2 FQNEAQ (reference sequence). The CDR3 is 12 residues long. In the PCR, 60 Vbeta and 13 Jbeta primers were used. Libraries were prepared by immunoSEQ multiplex PCR; TCRdb keeps only in-frame clonotypes and omits some of them. The sample carries more than 90,000 clones, around four fifths recorded once. This chain links TRBV7-9 with TRBJ2-1; the match to TRBD1 covers 7 bases. The clonotype comes from a man in his forties in good health and CMV-seronegative. Material for sequencing was PBMCs. The CDR3 spells CASSSTGNEQFF. CDR3 sequence (DNA): TGTGCCAGCAGCTCGACAGGGAATGAGCAGTTCTTC. The entire variable domain, with the rest obtained from reference TRBV7-9 and TRBJ2-1, is as follows: DTGVSQNPRHKITKRGQNVTFRCDPISEHNRLYWYRQTLGQGPEFLTYFQNEAQLEKSRLLSDRFSAERPKGSFSTLEIQRTEQGDSAMYLCASSSTGNEQFFGPGTRLTVL.